The sequence of this T cell receptor (beta chain) was determined in a study of blood T cells in healthy people across ages. V lost 6 bases, J lost 0 bases, and 9 bases lay in between. The CDR3 loop spans 13 amino acids. Germline V CDR1 and CDR2: SGHDT, YYEEEE. General observations from the study: Unsorted PBMCs blocked a conclusive comparison of naive and antigen-experienced cells.

A second 7 to 11 cycle PCR used barcoded and J-beta primers. One entry per CDR3 protein, called by TCRdb with MiXCR from the 5' RACE reads. The table has 700,000 or so distinct CDR3 sequences, around 38% seen once; the top ten hold about 32%. About this clonotype itself: Its target is not known.

This TCR was sampled from an elderly man in good health. The sample was blood. This chain connects TRBV5-6 to TRBJ1-1; D is unresolved. Here the CDR3 reads CASTPGMNTEAFF. Written as DNA, the CDR3 is TGTGCCAGCACTCCGGGGATGAACACTGAAGCTTTCTTT.